This T cell receptor (beta chain) was retrieved from a study of blood T cell repertoires in COVID-19. Study overall: The United States, Italy and Spain supplied acute and convalescent COVID-19 samples. PBMCs, B-cell-depleted T cells, or T cells were the source of the cDNA or gDNA that made up the material.

Original data processing: Amplified reference gene primers provided the basis for estimating nucleated cell counts. TCRdb keeps only in-frame clones here, not all; method: immunoSEQ multiplex PCR. That table gives V, J and clone size, and the DNA gave D and trimming. This sample carries about 40,000 clones, about 82% of them seen once, and the ten largest clones take 38%. Germline V gene sequence: CDR1 ENHRY, CDR2 SYGVKD. V dropped 9 bases and J dropped 6 bases, with 12 bases sitting between them. The CDR3 is 11 amino acids. The genes are TRBV10-3 and TRBJ2-7; D possibly corresponds to TRBD2 (5 bases). Material: peripheral blood. This clonotype was sampled from an elderly man with active or convalescent COVID-19. CDR3 loop: CAMGGEGEQYF. Here the CDR3 DNA reads TGTGCCATGGGCGGCGAGGGCGAGCAGTACTTC.